These 15 T cell receptor beta chains originate from one sample sequenced in a study of CD8 T cells in ankylosing spondylitis. TCRdb re-called the 5' RACE reads through MiXCR, storing one row per CDR3 protein. The data contain 500,000 to 650,000 distinct CDR3 sequences, approximately 5.3% of them singletons. Study conclusions and caveats: One TCR beta motif, made up of several highly homologous variants, appeared characteristic of ankylosing spondylitis blood.

The antigens these receptors bind are not known. The sequencing input was blood, either unsorted or a sorted T cell fraction (not recorded which). All receptors come from a male donor with ankylosing spondylitis.

This clonotype was seen more than once but under ten times. The chain employs TRBV29-1 and TRBJ2-5; D is undetermined. This CDR3 comprises 14 residues. Per the germline V gene, CDR1 is SQVTM and CDR2 is ANQGSEA. The V end lost 7 bases, the J end lost 2 bases, and 17 bases lay between the germline ends. The CDR3 bases are TGCAGCGCTGACCACGCACCGTTTCAAGAGACCCAGTACTTC. Translated, it gives CSADHAPFQETQYF.

This clonotype was seen ten or more times. The chain couples TRBV7-9 to TRBJ1-4; D unresolved. The V and J ends lost 3 bases and 7 bases respectively, with 18 bases between them. The CDR3 is 16 amino acids. Germline loops: CDR1 SEHNR, CDR2 FQNEAQ (reference sequence). CDR3 DNA: TGTGCCAGCAGCTTCCCAACCAGGTCGTTGGGTGAAAAACTGTTTTTT. It translates to CASSFPTRSLGEKLFF.

This clonotype was seen at least ten times. The chain uses TRBV24-1 and TRBJ2-1, with 16 positions matching TRBD2. Unmatched junction bases numbered 7, after V lost 3 bases and J lost 6 bases. In germline, CDR1 is KGHDR, CDR2 SFDVKD. The CDR3 is made up of 18 amino acids. The CDR3 sequence is CATSDPGTSGRVGNEQFF. The CDR3 DNA reads as TGTGCCACCAGTGATCCCGGGACTAGCGGGAGGGTTGGCAATGAGCAGTTCTTC.

This clonotype was detected ten times or more. This chain links TRBV6-1 with TRBJ1-1; 8 nucleotides align to TRBD1. Trimming removed 6 bases from V and 0 bases from J; junction bases left unmatched: 9. The length of the CDR3 is 16 residues. Germline assignment: CDR1 MNHNS and CDR2 SASEGT. CDR3 bases: TGTGCCAGCAGACAATCCGGGACAGGCTTGAACACTGAAGCTTTCTTT. This gives the protein CASRQSGTGLNTEAFF.

This clonotype came up many times. This chain joins TRBV12-3 or TRBV12-4 and TRBJ1-4; 8 bases agree with TRBD1. This CDR3 comprises 14 residues. V lost 5 bases, J lost 17 bases, and 16 bases stayed unmatched. CDR3 sequence: CASSPTLTDRGLFF. The CDR3 coding sequence is TGTGCCAGCAGTCCCACATTGACCGACAGGGGCCTATTTTTT.

This clonotype was seen only a few times. The chain recombines TRBV20-1 with TRBJ2-5, with D unclear. The CDR3 length is 14 residues. V lost 0 bases and J 5 bases, leaving 13 bases between the germline ends. The V gene's germline CDR1 is DFQATT and CDR2 SNEGSKA (reference sequence). The CDR3 nucleotides are TGCAGTGCTAGAGATCGTCCGGCGAGGGAGACCCAGTACTTC. This encodes CSARDRPARETQYF.

The CDR3 nucleotides read TGTGCCAGCAGCGTAGGGTCTAGTGGTGAGCAGTTCTTC. Translated: CASSVGSSGEQFF. The V and J genes are TRBV9 and TRBJ2-1; D uncertain. Trimming cost V 0 bases and J 9 bases, with 10 bases left between them. Per the germline V gene, CDR1 is SGDLS and CDR2 is YYNGEE. CDR3 size: 13 residues.

This chain links TRBV7-2 with TRBJ1-1, with no clear D. The CDR3 is 14 amino acids. Per the germline V gene, CDR1 is SGHTA and CDR2 is FQGNSA. Trimming removed 2 bases from V and 1 base from J, with 8 bases in between. The CDR3 DNA is TGTGCCAGCAGCTTAATAGGTTCGAACACTGAAGCTTTCTTT. This codes for CASSLIGSNTEAFF.

In its sample, this clonotype was seen many times. The V and J genes are TRBV7-2 and TRBJ2-7; TRBD1 might be the D (7 bases). V was shortened by 0 bases and J by 2 bases, with 14 bases between the two germline ends. Germline V CDR1 and CDR2: SGHTA, FQGNSA. CDR3 length equals 16 residues. The CDR3 spells CASSLARGRGAYEQYF. In DNA, the CDR3 is TGTGCCAGCAGCTTAGCCCGGGGCAGGGGGGCCTACGAGCAGTACTTC.

This clonotype was recorded at least ten times. The gene calls are TRBV6-1 and TRBJ1-5, with D perhaps TRBD1 (5 bases). The CDR3 sequence is 15 residues long. CDR1 is MNHNS, CDR2 SASEGT, per germline. V was shortened by 6 bases and J by 0 bases, with 12 bases between the two germline ends. CDR3 region: CASRAGPYSNQPQHF. The CDR3, as DNA: TGTGCCAGCAGGGCAGGGCCTTATAGCAATCAGCCCCAGCATTTT.

This clonotype was counted at least ten times. The rearrangement links TRBV10-3 to TRBJ2-7; maybe TRBD1 (5 bases). Germline V gives CDR1 ENHRY, CDR2 SYGVKD. Trimming pared 4 bases from V and 2 bases from J, leaving 12 bases between. There are 14 residues in the CDR3. CDR3 loop: CAISVSRVTYEQYF. The CDR3 nucleotides read TGTGCCATCAGTGTGTCCAGGGTGACCTACGAGCAGTACTTC.

V usage is TRBV5-1 and J usage is TRBJ1-1; D not resolved. The germline V gene has CDR1 SGHRS and CDR2 YFSETQ. Deletions cut 1 base from V and 1 base from J, with 8 bases between. The CDR3 extends over 14 amino acids. The CDR3 DNA reads TGCGCCAGCAGCTTGAGGCAAGAGAACACTGAAGCTTTCTTT. It specifies CASSLRQENTEAFF.

This clonotype was observed many times. The chain has TRBV9 and TRBJ1-2; D is uncertain. Trimming left V 1 base short and J 2 bases short, with 12 bases between. The germline gives CDR1 SGDLS, CDR2 YYNGEE. This CDR3 is built from 15 residues. The CDR3 DNA follows: TGTGCCAGCAGCGTATCCAGTCTCGAGAACTATGGCTACACCTTC. It yields the protein CASSVSSLENYGYTF.

V and J are TRBV6-5 and TRBJ2-7, with 10 nucleotides matching TRBD1. Per germline, CDR1 MNHEY and CDR2 SVGAGI. The CDR3 is 16 amino acids. V lost 4 bases and J lost 4; bases outside the gene matches: 10. CDR3 sequence (DNA): TGTGCCAGCAGTTCCACTCGGACAGGGGGGAGATACGAGCAGTACTTC. It encodes CASSSTRTGGRYEQYF.

This clonotype was observed at least ten times. The chain uses TRBV20-1 and TRBJ2-3, with no clear D. The V end lost 2 bases, the J end lost 9 bases, and 12 bases lay between the germline ends. Germline values: CDR1 DFQATT, CDR2 SNEGSKA (reference sequence). This CDR3 region has 12 residues. CDR3 in amino acids: CSARPRLLTQYF. The CDR3 DNA reads TGCAGTGCTAGACCGCGGTTACTAACGCAGTATTTT.